This T cell receptor (beta chain) comes out of a study of blood T cells in healthy people across ages. Study-wide results and limits: Naive T cell percentage strongly correlated with TCR beta diversity. Roughly linearly, TCR beta diversity per million T cells fell as age increased.

This CDR3 has 14 residues. V lost 1 base to trimming and J lost 2 bases, with 12 bases between them. Per the germline V gene, CDR1 is DFQATT and CDR2 is SNEGSKA (reference sequence). A sample-barcoded 5' primer and a J-beta primer mix were used in a second PCR of roughly 6 to 11 cycles. TCRdb reprocessed the 5' RACE reads with MiXCR, giving one entry per CDR3 protein. The repertoire consists of under 1,000,000 distinct CDR3 sequences, with around 36% occurring once and the leading ten covering roughly 13%. As regards this clonotype: What it recognizes is unknown.

The rearrangement links TRBV20-1 to TRBJ2-7, with a possible D match to TRBD1 (5 bases). The receptor's source is a young man in good health. The specimen sequenced was blood. The CDR3 is CSARAGDRAYEQYF. Written as DNA, the CDR3 is TGCAGTGCTAGAGCTGGAGACAGAGCCTACGAGCAGTACTTC.